The 3 T cell receptor beta chains below were found in one sample sequenced in a study of cytomegalovirus exposure and HLA in healthy donors. Primers for the PCR totalled 60 Vbeta and 13 Jbeta. Sequenced by immunoSEQ multiplex PCR; TCRdb stores in-frame clones only, minus some. Found here are approximately 110,000 clones, about 81% of them singletons; the top ten hold less than 1.1%. Sequencing input: PBMCs. Every receptor here comes from a woman under 40 in good health and CMV-seronegative.

The CDR3 protein is CASSLGTGGYTGELFF. In nucleotides, the CDR3 is TGTGCCAGCAGCCTAGGGACAGGGGGCTACACCGGGGAGCTGTTTTTT. The rearrangement joins TRBV5-8 to TRBJ2-2; 12 bases agree with TRBD1. The CDR3 contains 16 residues. Trimming at V came to 4 bases and at J to 3 bases, leaving 4 bases not matched to a gene. The germline gives CDR1 SGHTS, CDR2 YDEGEE.

This clone was seen just once. The CDR3 is CASSLPRAGTGGLGGYTF. The CDR3 DNA sequence: TGTGCCAGCAGTTTGCCCCGAGCCGGGACAGGGGGCCTGGGTGGCTACACCTTC. The genes are TRBV5-4 and TRBJ1-2; 12 nucleotides line up with TRBD1. CDR3 length equals 18 residues. Germline V gives CDR1 SGHNT, CDR2 YYREEE (reference sequence). The junction had 18 bases not matched to a gene; V was cut back by 5 bases and J by 7 bases. The whole variable domain, remainder taken from reference TRBV5-4 and TRBJ1-2, is ETGVTQSPTHLIKTRGQQVTLRCSSQSGHNTVSWYQQALGQGPQFIFQYYREEENGRGNFPPRFSGLQFPNYSSELNVNALELDDSALYLCASSLPRAGTGGLGGYTFGSGTRLTVV.

This chain connects TRBV6-5 to TRBJ1-2, with 9 bases lining up with TRBD1. Germline CDR1 MNHEY, CDR2 SVGAGI. There are 15 residues in the CDR3. Trimming removed 0 bases from V and 2 bases from J; junction bases left unmatched: 1. In nucleotides, the CDR3 is TGTGCCAGCAGTTACTCGGGACAGGGAAACTATGGCTACACCTTC. Its protein is CASSYSGQGNYGYTF.